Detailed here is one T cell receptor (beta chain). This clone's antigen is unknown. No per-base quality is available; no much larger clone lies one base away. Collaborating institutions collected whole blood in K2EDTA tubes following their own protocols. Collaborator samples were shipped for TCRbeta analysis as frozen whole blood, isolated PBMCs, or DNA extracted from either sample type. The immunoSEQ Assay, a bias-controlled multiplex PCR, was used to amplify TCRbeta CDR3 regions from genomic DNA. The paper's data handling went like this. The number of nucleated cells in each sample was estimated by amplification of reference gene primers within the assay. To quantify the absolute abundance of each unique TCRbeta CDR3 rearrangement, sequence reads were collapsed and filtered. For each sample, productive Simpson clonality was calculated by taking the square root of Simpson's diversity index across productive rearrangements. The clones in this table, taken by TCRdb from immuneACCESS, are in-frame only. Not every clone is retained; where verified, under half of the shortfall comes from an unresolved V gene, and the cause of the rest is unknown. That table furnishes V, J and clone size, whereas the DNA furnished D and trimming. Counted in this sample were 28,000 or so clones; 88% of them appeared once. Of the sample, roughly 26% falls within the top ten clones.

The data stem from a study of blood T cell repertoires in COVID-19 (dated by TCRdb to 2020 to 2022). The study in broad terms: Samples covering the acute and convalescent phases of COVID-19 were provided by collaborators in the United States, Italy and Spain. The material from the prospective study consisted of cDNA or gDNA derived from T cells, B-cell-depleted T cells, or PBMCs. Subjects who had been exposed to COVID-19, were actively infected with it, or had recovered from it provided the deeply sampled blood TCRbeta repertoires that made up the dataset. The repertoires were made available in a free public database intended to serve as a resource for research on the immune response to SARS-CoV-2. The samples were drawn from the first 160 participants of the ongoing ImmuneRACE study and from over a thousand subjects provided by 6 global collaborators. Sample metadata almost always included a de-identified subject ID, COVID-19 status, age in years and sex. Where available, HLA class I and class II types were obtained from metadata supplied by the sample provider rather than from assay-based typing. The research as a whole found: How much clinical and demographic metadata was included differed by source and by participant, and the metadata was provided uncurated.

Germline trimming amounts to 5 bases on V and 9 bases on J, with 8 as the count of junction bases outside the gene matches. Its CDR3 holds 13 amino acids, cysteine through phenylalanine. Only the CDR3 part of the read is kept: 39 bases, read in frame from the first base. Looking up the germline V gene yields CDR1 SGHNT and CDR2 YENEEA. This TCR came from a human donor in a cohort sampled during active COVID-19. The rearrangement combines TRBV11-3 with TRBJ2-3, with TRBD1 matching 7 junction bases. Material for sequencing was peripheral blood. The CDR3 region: CASSPYPTGTQYF. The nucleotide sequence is TGTGCCAGCAGCCCATACCCGACAGGGACGCAGTATTTT.